The rows below give T cell receptor beta chains drawn from one sample of a study of blood T cells in healthy people across ages. Each CDR3 protein gets one entry after TCRdb re-called the 5' RACE reads with MiXCR. The profile shows 540,000 or so distinct CDR3 sequences, roughly 48% of them singletons. Sequencing was performed on blood. These receptors were taken from a man older than 75 in good health. Both conserved end residues are part of each CDR3. Fields, in order: J gene, clone size, V gene, D gene, CDR3 DNA, CDR3 protein. The D gene is left open where the match is weak. Only some rows state a clone size, as once, few, many or a class for expanded clones.

TRBJ2-7 NA TRBV18 TRBD2 TGTGCCAGCTCGCGAGCGGGGGGTAGGCTCTACGAGCAGTACTTC CASSRAGGRLYEQYF
TRBJ2-7 NA TRBV7-2 NA TGTGCCAGCAGCTTAGGTGGGACACTCTCCTACGAGCAGTACTTC CASSLGGTLSYEQYF
TRBJ2-1 NA TRBV20-1 NA TGCAGTGCTAGAGATCCCGGGGGCTCCGATGAGCAGTTCTTC CSARDPGGSDEQFF
TRBJ2-1 NA TRBV7-9 NA TGTGCCAGCAGCCCACCCCACAGGGATTGTTGGCAGTTCTTC CASSPPHRDCWQFF
TRBJ2-5 NA TRBV6-2/TRBV6-3 TRBD1 TGTGCCAGCAGTGCCGGACAGGCAATCCAAGAGACCCAGTACTTC CASSAGQAIQETQYF
TRBJ2-1 NA TRBV9 NA TGTGGCAGCAGCGCCCACGCGGGCCAGTCCTACAATGAGCAGTTCTTC CGSSAHAGQSYNEQFF
TRBJ2-7 NA TRBV7-2 NA TGTGCCAGCAGCTTAGTGTGGGGCAGAGAGAGTCGTTTGTACTTC CASSLVWGRESRLYF
TRBJ2-3 few TRBV7-2 TRBD2 TGTGCCAGCAGCTTAGGACCCAGCGGGGGGTTTACCGATACGCAGTATTTT CASSLGPSGGFTDTQYF
TRBJ1-5 NA TRBV7-2 NA TGTGCCAGCAGCTTACCTGGTCAGCCCCAGCATTTT CASSLPGQPQHF
TRBJ1-1 NA TRBV20-1 NA TGCAGTGCGCCCGGGAGAACTGAAGCTTTCTTT CSAPGRTEAFF
TRBJ2-1 NA TRBV5-1 TRBD2 TGCGCCAGCTGGGGCGGGAGTGTGAATGAGCAGTTCTTC CASWGGSVNEQFF
TRBJ2-5 NA TRBV5-8 NA TGTGCCAGCAGCTTGATCCGGGCAAGGGAGCAGTACTTC CASSLIRAREQYF
TRBJ2-4 NA TRBV20-1 NA TGCAGTGCTAGCGGAATAGCCAAAAACATTCAGTACTTC CSASGIAKNIQYF
TRBJ2-2 few TRBV6-6 TRBD2 TGTGCCAGCAGCCGAACCCGGGGGGCGAACACCGGGGAGCTGTTTTTT CASSRTRGANTGELFF
TRBJ1-2 few TRBV7-9 NA TGTGCCAGCAGCTTAGATGGGGCGAGTGGCTACACCTTC CASSLDGASGYTF
TRBJ2-1 NA TRBV7-9 NA TGTGCCAGCAGCTTAAGTCCCCTACAGGTCCCCAATGAGCAGTTCTTC CASSLSPLQVPNEQFF
TRBJ2-1 few TRBV7-2 NA TGTGCCAGCAGCCGGGATGGCAGGGGACTCGAGCAGTTCTTC CASSRDGRGLEQFF
TRBJ1-2 NA TRBV27 NA TGTGCCAGCAGTGTAGCAGGGGACTATGGCTACACCTTC CASSVAGDYGYTF
TRBJ1-2 NA TRBV25-1 TRBD1 TGTGCCAGCAGTGAGACAGGGAGGTATGGCTACACCTTC CASSETGRYGYTF
TRBJ2-1 NA TRBV5-1 TRBD1 TGCGCCAGCAGCTCCCGGGACAGTAATGAGCAGTTCTTC CASSSRDSNEQFF
TRBJ2-3 NA TRBV20-1 NA TGCAGTGCTAGAAAGGGGGGGGCAGATACGCAGTATTTT CSARKGGADTQYF
TRBJ2-1 NA TRBV27 NA TGTGCCAGCACCCGGGCCAGGAATAACAATGAGCAGTTCTTC CASTRARNNNEQFF
TRBJ2-3 NA TRBV7-9 NA TGTGCCAGCAGCCAGTTCAGGGGGGGCGGGAATACGCAGTATTTT CASSQFRGGGNTQYF
TRBJ2-3 NA TRBV7-9 TRBD2 TGTGCCAGCAGCTCAGCGACTAGCGGTCCCTCCACAGATACGCAGTATTTT CASSSATSGPSTDTQYF